This TCR beta chain was captured in a study of cytomegalovirus exposure and HLA in healthy donors. Findings and limits, study-wide: In vitro confirmation showed three CMV-associated chains to be CMV antigen specific. It was reported that the classifier diagnosed cytomegalovirus status with high specificity and sensitivity in both the original and validation cohorts.

This table comes from immunoSEQ multiplex PCR, and its TCRdb copy is limited to in-frame clones, with some not included. The table lists about 200,000 clones, around 86% of them singletons, with 2% to 2.5% in the top ten. Remarks on this clone: Its antigen is unknown.

Separate from the approximately 670-subject first cohort was the roughly 120-subject validation cohort, to which the donors belonged. The CDR3 has 13 residues. Germline assignment: CDR1 MNHNS and CDR2 SASEGT. With 6 bases clipped from V and 4 bases from J, the junction kept 4 bases outside the gene matches. The sample taken for sequencing was PBMCs. The clonotype comes from a young woman in good health and CMV-seropositive. The V and J genes are TRBV6-1 and TRBJ2-5, with 8 bases matching TRBD2. CDR3 sequence: CASRAGVPETQYF. The CDR3, as DNA: TGTGCCAGCAGAGCGGGGGTCCCAGAGACCCAGTACTTC.